Below are 21 T cell receptor beta chains sequenced from a single sample in a study of monozygotic twins with cystic fibrosis. Produced via immunoSEQ multiplex PCR; TCRdb's table is partial and in-frame only. Among 25,000 to 30,000 clones, approximately 90% were seen once, and the ten largest hold approximately 0.5%. Sequenced: blood. Every receptor here comes from a girl aged 2 to 10 with cystic fibrosis.

The chain carries TRBV18 and TRBJ2-1; D is uncertain. The V and J ends lost 1 base and 3 bases respectively, with 10 bases between them. Germline values: CDR1 KGHSH, CDR2 LQKENI. This CDR3 spans 15 amino acids. CDR3 loop: CASSPLGFGYNEQFF. CDR3 in DNA: TGTGCCAGCTCACCACTAGGATTTGGCTACAATGAGCAGTTCTTC.

The CDR3: CASSSKRTSEYEQFF. CDR3 nucleotides: TGTGCCAGCAGCTCTAAGAGAACCTCCGAATATGAGCAGTTCTTC. The V call is TRBV7-8, the J call TRBJ2-1; D gene ambiguous. Trimming stripped 4 bases from V and 8 bases from J, with 18 bases between. This CDR3 contains 15 residues. Germline CDR1 is SGHVS and CDR2 is FQNEAQ. The entire variable domain, with the rest obtained from reference TRBV7-8 and TRBJ2-1, is as follows: GAGVSQSPRYKVAKRGQDVALRCDPISGHVSLFWYQQALGQGPEFLTYFQNEAQLDKSGLPSDRFFAERPEGSVSTLKIQRTQQEDSAVYLCASSSKRTSEYEQFFGPGTRLTVL.

The chain employs TRBV2 and TRBJ2-6; 8 nucleotides match TRBD1. With V trimmed by 8 bases and J by 0 bases, 9 bases remained unmatched. This CDR3 spans 17 amino acids. Germline V lookup: CDR1 SNHLY, CDR2 FYNNEI. The CDR3, as DNA: TGTGCCAGCTCCCGGACAGGGTTCACCTCTGGGGCCAACGTCCTGACTTTC. It translates to CASSRTGFTSGANVLTF.

The chain joins TRBV7-3 to TRBJ1-6; D uncertain. The CDR3 covers 13 residues. Trimming shortened V by 0 bases and J by 6 bases, and 3 bases separated the two germline ends. Germline CDR1 is SGHTA and CDR2 is FQGTGA. In DNA, the CDR3 is TGTGCCAGCAGCTTAACAGTTAATTCACCCCTCCACTTT. It yields the protein CASSLTVNSPLHF.

This chain joins TRBV6-6 and TRBJ1-4; 7 bases line up with TRBD1. CDR3 size: 14 residues. The germline V gene has CDR1 MNHNY and CDR2 SVGAGI (reference sequence). V trimming: 6 bases; J trimming: 6 bases; junction bases outside the gene matches: 7. The CDR3 nucleotides are TGTGCCAGCAGAGAGACAGGGACGTATGAAAAACTGTTTTTT. Protein product: CASRETGTYEKLFF.

This clone was detected only a few times. The V and J genes are TRBV6-5 and TRBJ2-2, with 9 positions matching TRBD2. The CDR3 length is 15 residues. V shed 6 bases and J 6 bases; nucleotides not matched to a gene: 8. CDR1 MNHEY and CDR2 SVGAGI come from the germline V gene. CDR3 DNA sequence: TGTGCCAGCAGCCGCCGACTAGCGGCCGCCGGGGAGCTGTTTTTT. Protein: CASSRRLAAAGELFF.

The chain combines TRBV5-4 with TRBJ2-7; the D is unclear. Trimming removed 2 bases from V and 7 bases from J, with 13 bases in between. The germline V gene encodes CDR1 SGHNT and CDR2 YYREEE (reference sequence). The CDR3 totals 13 residues. This CDR3 is CASSLSQTEEQYF. As DNA, the CDR3 is TGTGCCAGCAGCTTAAGCCAGACCGAAGAGCAGTACTTC. Full variable domain (outside the CDR3, taken from reference TRBV5-4 and TRBJ2-7): ETGVTQSPTHLIKTRGQQVTLRCSSQSGHNTVSWYQQALGQGPQFIFQYYREEENGRGNFPPRFSGLQFPNYSSELNVNALELDDSALYLCASSLSQTEEQYFGPGTRLTVT.

The V call is TRBV5-6, the J call TRBJ2-2; the match to TRBD1 covers 7 bases. CDR1 is SGHDT and CDR2 is YYEEEE in the germline V gene. The V gene end was trimmed by 4 bases and the J gene end by 2 bases; junction bases not matched to a gene: 5. This CDR3 spans 15 amino acids. The CDR3 spells CASSQTGRNTGELFF. CDR3 in DNA: TGTGCCAGCAGCCAGACAGGGCGAAACACCGGGGAGCTGTTTTTT.

The CDR3 region is CASSYSPKGGYTF. CDR3 bases: TGTGCCAGCAGTTATTCTCCGAAGGGGGGCTACACCTTC. This sequence joins TRBV6-5 and TRBJ1-2, with D maybe TRBD1 (5 bases). The CDR3 covers 13 residues. The germline CDR1 and CDR2 sequences are MNHEY and SVGAGI. V lost 3 bases and J lost 8, with 13 bases in between.

This clone has only a few counts. V gene TRBV29-1 combines with J gene TRBJ1-1; the D is unclear. Looked up from germline, CDR1 is SQVTM and CDR2 is ANQGSEA. Trimming cost V 1 base and J 8 bases, with 5 bases left between them. CDR3 size: 10 residues. CDR3 nucleotides: TGCAGCGTTGAAGTACTGGAAGCTTTCTTT. It is translated as CSVEVLEAFF. Full variable domain (remainder filled in from reference TRBV29-1 and TRBJ1-1): SAVISQKPSRDICQRGTSLTIQCQVDSQVTMMFWYRQQPGQSLTLIATANQGSEATYESGFVIDKFPISRPNLTFSTLTVSNMSPEDSSIYLCSVEVLEAFFGQGTRLTVV.

The chain combines TRBV30 with TRBJ1-1; D not resolved. CDR1 and CDR2 from the germline V gene are GTSNPN and SVGIG (reference sequence). The CDR3 is 14 residues long. The ends were cut back, 4 bases at V and 0 bases at J, with 12 bases in the middle. The CDR3 region is CAWTRDFMNTEAFF. The DNA for the CDR3 is TGTGCCTGGACTAGGGATTTCATGAACACTGAAGCTTTCTTT.

The chain links TRBV11-2 to TRBJ1-2; 9 bases match TRBD1. This CDR3 comprises 17 residues. V lost 1 base and J lost 4; bases outside the gene matches: 10. The germline gives CDR1 SGHAT, CDR2 FQNNGV. This CDR3 is CASSLAGTGQGSYGYTF. In nucleotides, the CDR3 is TGTGCCAGCAGCTTAGCAGGGACAGGGCAAGGCAGCTATGGCTACACCTTC.

The V gene is TRBV7-2, the J gene TRBJ1-2, with 9 positions matching TRBD1. V shed 5 bases and J 8 bases; nucleotides not matched to a gene: 15. Germline V gene sequence: CDR1 SGHTA, CDR2 FQGNSA. The CDR3 extends over 16 amino acids. CDR3 amino acids: CASSNAGQGRTRGYTF. CDR3 nucleotide sequence: TGTGCCAGCAGCAACGCGGGACAGGGTCGGACGCGAGGCTACACCTTC. The variable domain in full, with the rest retrieved from reference TRBV7-2 and TRBJ1-2, is GAGVSQSPSNKVTEKGKDVELRCDPISGHTALYWYRQSLGQGLEFLIYFQGNSAPDKSGLPSDRFSAERTGGSVSTLTIQRTQQEDSAVYLCASSNAGQGRTRGYTFGSGTRLTVV.

This clone turned up a few times. The rearrangement joins TRBV20-1 to TRBJ1-1, with no clear D. The CDR3 is made up of 11 amino acids. V was shortened by 4 bases and J by 4 bases, with 7 bases between the two germline ends. In germline, CDR1 is DFQATT, CDR2 SNEGSKA (reference sequence). The CDR3 loop is CSATVGTEAFF. The CDR3, as DNA: TGCAGTGCTACCGTAGGCACTGAAGCTTTCTTT.

In nucleotides, the CDR3 is TGTGCCAGCACCCCCGGGTGGCCCACAGATACGCAGTATTTT. The encoded protein is CASTPGWPTDTQYF. The genes are TRBV6-9 and TRBJ2-3, with D hard to call. Germline CDR1 and CDR2: MNHGY and SVAAGI. The CDR3 contains 14 residues. V lost 7 bases to trimming and J lost 2 bases, with 13 bases between them.

J is TRBJ2-3 and V is TRBV7-9, with 14 bases lining up with TRBD2. J was trimmed by 5 bases and V by 3 bases; bases with no gene match: 1. The germline V gene has CDR1 SEHNR and CDR2 FQNEAQ (reference sequence). CDR3 size: 15 residues. The CDR3, as DNA: TGTGCCAGCAGCTTTGGACTAGCGGGGGGAGATACGCAGTATTTT. This gives the protein CASSFGLAGGDTQYF.

V and J are TRBV7-8 and TRBJ1-6; 10 bases line up with TRBD1. V was pared by 5 bases and J by 8 bases, with 0 bases of the junction left unmatched. CDR1 and CDR2 from the germline V gene are SGHVS and FQNEAQ. This CDR3 is built from 13 residues. For the CDR3, the DNA is TGTGCCAGCAGCGGGACAGGGGATTCACCCCTCCACTTT. Translated, it gives CASSGTGDSPLHF.

The rearrangement links TRBV19 to TRBJ1-1; D is undetermined. V was trimmed by 4 bases and J by 4 bases, leaving 13 bases between them. In germline, CDR1 is LNHDA, CDR2 SQIVND (reference sequence). The CDR3 length is 14 residues. The chain's CDR3 is CASSNAYWGTEAFF. Written as DNA, the CDR3 is TGTGCCAGTAGTAACGCTTACTGGGGCACTGAAGCTTTCTTT. Full variable domain (missing parts from reference TRBV19 and TRBJ1-1): DGGITQSPKYLFRKEGQNVTLSCEQNLNHDAMYWYRQDPGQGLRLIYYSQIVNDFQKGDIAEGYSVSREKKESFPLTVTSAQKNPTAFYLCASSNAYWGTEAFFGQGTRLTVV.

This rearrangement joins TRBV6-5 to TRBJ2-7; the match to TRBD1 covers 8 bases. V shed 1 base, J shed 2 bases, and the junction held 4 bases outside the gene matches. The CDR3 is 15 amino acids. Germline CDR1 MNHEY, CDR2 SVGAGI. CDR3 nucleotides: TGTGCCAGCAGTTACTTGCCAGGGGGCCCCTACGAGCAGTACTTC. Amino acids: CASSYLPGGPYEQYF.

The chain joins TRBV2 to TRBJ1-4, with D perhaps TRBD1 (6 bases). Between the trimmed V and J ends, which lost 6 bases and 7 bases, there was a span of 12 bases. The CDR3 sequence is 13 residues long. The germline V gene encodes CDR1 SNHLY and CDR2 FYNNEI. DNA for the CDR3: TGTGCCAGCAGAAAGGGGGGACCTGAAAAACTGTTTTTT. Its translation is CASRKGGPEKLFF.

The chain couples TRBV5-1 to TRBJ1-3; weak D call: TRBD1 (5 bases). Trimming removed 5 bases at V and 7 bases at J, with 16 bases between. The CDR3 covers 14 residues. The germline V gene has CDR1 SGHRS and CDR2 YFSETQ. DNA for the CDR3: TGCGCCAGCAGTTTCAGGGATACCTCGAACACCATATATTTT. This codes for CASSFRDTSNTIYF.